This T cell receptor beta chain was sequenced in a study of CD8 T cells in ankylosing spondylitis (dated by TCRdb to about 2017). For the wider study: T cell receptor beta repertoires were profiled in healthy donors and ankylosing spondylitis patients so that disease-linked TCR variants could be found. The whole study cohort included 108 healthy donors and over 20 ankylosing spondylitis patients. Peripheral blood was sampled, and synovial fluid was additionally collected from ankylosing spondylitis patients. Study-wide conclusions, independent of this receptor: Some TCR beta motif variants had previously been reported in synovial fluid and blood of reactive arthritis patients, which suggested common disease-initiation mechanisms. Blood from ankylosing spondylitis patients appeared to be characterized by a TCR beta motif made up of about 8 highly homologous amino acid variants. The disease-linked clones had a CD8+ phenotype and were found at relatively low frequencies in peripheral blood. The disease-linked clones were reported as significantly enriched in matched synovial fluid samples from ankylosing spondylitis patients.

Clipping removes 3 bases from V and 0 bases from J, with 9 as the unmatched junction base count. The CDR3 starts with the cysteine, ends with the phenylalanine, and has 18 residues. The entry retains the CDR3 DNA only, 54 bases that are in frame from base 1. Via the germline V gene, CDR1 is MNHNS and CDR2 SASEGT. Note on this clonotype: The target of this receptor is not known. Base qualities were left out, and no much larger clone turns up one base away.

The run used an Illumina MiSeq. Quantitative 5'-RACE with molecular barcodes was used to prepare TCR beta libraries. Turning to the authors' computational methods: Disease-linked TCR variants were identified with a new computational method built on a probabilistic model of VDJ rearrangement. TCRdb reprocessed the public reads (quality trimming at Q25 with fastp, clone calling with MiXCR) and kept in-frame beta chains. All rows with the same CDR3 protein become a single entry with the most common DNA and genes. The V and J calls and clone size are TCRdb's, not the authors'. The sample table shows over 25,000 distinct CDR3 sequences, and 7.9% are seen once. Just under 30% of the sample goes to the ten largest clones.

Sequenced: blood. The chain couples TRBV6-1 to TRBJ2-1; 9 central nucleotides agree with TRBD2. This clonotype was obtained from a male donor with ankylosing spondylitis or in good health (not recorded which). The nucleotide sequence reads TGTGCCAGCAGTGATTTCTCCTTGCGGGGGGGCTCCTACAATGAGCAGTTCTTC. Its protein product is CASSDFSLRGGSYNEQFF.